This T cell receptor beta chain was profiled in a study of Graves' ophthalmopathy and Graves' hyperthyroidism. Ophthalmopathy cases showed moderate-to-severe activity, scoring CAS ≥3 and NOSPECS ≥4, with duration under 3 months. The PBMCs had their origin in about 9.7 ml of fresh peripheral blood. The germline V gene encodes CDR1 MDHEN and CDR2 SYDVKM. The V and J ends lost 7 bases and 4 bases respectively, with 19 bases between them. There are 15 residues in the CDR3. About this clonotype: Being one base from a much bigger clone, this may be a read error. The missing conserved phenylalanine or tryptophan at the end of this CDR3 makes a read error likely.

Beta-chain TCR CDR3 regions were amplified from RNA transcripts. RT-PCR in the first round used HTBI primers; a second-round multiplex PCR followed. TCRdb reanalysed the multiplex PCR reads using MiXCR and keeps one entry per CDR3 protein. The sample consists of approximately 460,000 distinct CDR3 sequences, about an eighth of them appearing once. The chain uses TRBV28 and TRBJ1-2; the D gene is possibly TRBD1 (5 bases). What was sequenced was blood. The TCR sequence derives from a woman between 25 and 40 years old with Graves' ophthalmopathy. The DNA of the CDR3 is TGTGCCAGCACCCAAGACATGGGGCTGATCTATGGCTACACCGTC. Protein: CASTQDMGLIYGYTV.